Listed below are T cell receptor beta chains from one sample, sequenced in a study of cytomegalovirus exposure and HLA in healthy donors. TCRdb's table, derived via immunoSEQ multiplex PCR, lists solely in-frame clones and lacks some. The data hold some 290,000 clones, with roughly 88% observed a single time. Sequencing used PBMCs. The receptors derive from a man aged 25 to 45 in good health and CMV-seronegative. Each CDR3 is given with its conserved first and last residue. Fields, in order: V gene, clone size, D gene, J gene, CDR3 DNA, CDR3 protein. D genes are given only for firm matches. Clone size is stated in some rows and not others, as once, few, many or a class when expanded.

>TRBV18|once|TRBD2|TRBJ2-3
TGTGCCAGCTCACGCCGGGGGGGCCAGGGAGATACGCAGTATTTT
CASSRRGGQGDTQYF
>TRBV7-7|-|-|TRBJ2-1
TGTGCCAGCAGCCCCTGGGGCTTAAACAATGAGCAGTTCTTC
CASSPWGLNNEQFF
>TRBV5-8|-|-|TRBJ2-3
TGTGCCAGCACCATTAAACTCGCTACGCAGTATTTT
CASTIKLATQYF
>TRBV5-8|-|-|TRBJ2-2
TGTGCCAGCAGCACACTGGGACAGAACACCGGGGAGCTGTTTTTT
CASSTLGQNTGELFF
>TRBV6-5|-|-|TRBJ2-2
TGTGCCAGCAGTTACTTCCGTGAGACCGGGGAGCTGTTTTTT
CASSYFRETGELFF
>TRBV4-3|-|TRBD2|TRBJ2-7
TGCGCCAGCAGCCAAGTGCTAGCGGCAGCCTACGAGCAGTACTTC
CASSQVLAAAYEQYF
>TRBV6-5|-|TRBD1|TRBJ2-1
TGTGCCAGCAGCTCCCCAAAAGGGGGCCCTGAGCAGTTCTTC
CASSSPKGGPEQFF
>TRBV7-9|-|TRBD1|TRBJ1-1
TGTGCCAGCAGCTGGACAGGGAGGGCTGAAGCTTTCTTT
CASSWTGRAEAFF
>TRBV2|-|-|TRBJ2-1
TGTGCCAGCAGTGTACTAGCGCAGGGGAATGAGCAGTTCTTC
CASSVLAQGNEQFF
>TRBV27|-|-|TRBJ2-2
TGTGCCAGCAGTCCCCTCTGGACAGGAGGGACCACCGGGGAGCTGTTTTTT
CASSPLWTGGTTGELFF
>TRBV2|-|-|TRBJ1-2
TGTGCCAGCTGTATTACAGGGATCTATGGCTACACCTTC
CASCITGIYGYTF
>TRBV7-9|-|-|TRBJ1-1
TGTGCCAGCAGCCGCAGCAAGACAGCTGAAGCTTTCTTT
CASSRSKTAEAFF
>TRBV6-5|-|-|TRBJ1-1
TGTGCCAGCAGTTACCTTCGGGGGGCGAACACTGAAGCTTTCTTT
CASSYLRGANTEAFF
>TRBV5-1|-|-|TRBJ1-1
TGCGCCAGCAGCTTGGCCTTGAACTTGAACACTGAAGCTTTCTTT
CASSLALNLNTEAFF
>TRBV9|-|TRBD2|TRBJ2-7
TGTGCCAGCAGCTCGAGACTAGCGGGGGGACCCTACGAGCAGTACTTC
CASSSRLAGGPYEQYF
>TRBV5-4|-|TRBD1|TRBJ1-4
TGTGCCAGCAGCTTGGGAAGGGGGCGTGATGAAAAACTGTTTTTT
CASSLGRGRDEKLFF
>TRBV5-5|-|TRBD1|TRBJ1-2
TGTGCCAGCAGCTTGGAGGGGACAGGGCTTTATGGCTACACCTTC
CASSLEGTGLYGYTF
>TRBV18|-|TRBD1|TRBJ1-2
TGTGCCAGCTCACTCGGACAGGGGGCCTTTCCCTATGGCTACACCTTC
CASSLGQGAFPYGYTF
>TRBV5-1|-|TRBD1|TRBJ2-7
TGCGCCAGCAGCTTGGCCGACAGGGGGTGGGAGCAGTACTTC
CASSLADRGWEQYF
>TRBV27|few|TRBD1|TRBJ1-4
TGTGCCAGCAGTCCGGACAGGGTTGATCGAAAACTGTTTTTT
CASSPDRVDRKLFF
>TRBV2|-|-|TRBJ1-4
TGTGCCGGCCGCGGGACGTATAATGAAAAACTGTTTTTT
CAGRGTYNEKLFF
>TRBV6-1|-|TRBD1|TRBJ2-7
TGTGCCAGCAGACCGACAGGGAACTACGAGCAGTACTTC
CASRPTGNYEQYF
>TRBV27|once|TRBD2|TRBJ2-2
TGTGCCAGCAGTTTATCGTACGCGGGACTAGCGGGGGGGAGCACCGGGGAGCTGTTTTTT
CASSLSYAGLAGGSTGELFF
>TRBV6-1|-|-|TRBJ1-1
TGTGCCAGCTCTGGAGCGTGGGGCAGGGACACTGAAGCTTTCTTT
CASSGAWGRDTEAFF
>TRBV18|-|TRBD2|TRBJ2-1
TGTGCCAGCTCACCGCCAAATGCCGGGACTAGCCGAGGACGCCGCTCCTACAATGAGCAGTTCTTC
CASSPPNAGTSRGRRSYNEQFF
>TRBV30|-|-|TRBJ2-3
TGTGCCTGGAACGGCGGGACAGATACGCAGTATTTT
CAWNGGTDTQYF
>TRBV10-2|-|-|TRBJ2-2
TGCGCCAGCAGTGAGTCAATGGGGGCCCGCCCGGGGGAGCTGTTTTTT
CASSESMGARPGELFF
>TRBV27|-|-|TRBJ2-7
TGTGCCAGCAGTAGTTACGGAGGCTCCTACGAGCAGTACTTC
CASSSYGGSYEQYF
>TRBV7-9|-|TRBD1|TRBJ2-7
TGTGCCAGCAGCTTAGATCCGGGACAGGGGGACCCAAAGCAGTACTTC
CASSLDPGQGDPKQYF
>TRBV18|-|-|TRBJ2-7
TGTGCCAGCTCACCAGTAGTGGGTCACGGGGGACCCGCCTACGAGCAGTACTTC
CASSPVVGHGGPAYEQYF
>TRBV4-1|once|-|TRBJ2-5
TGCGCCAGCAGCCCCCGTTCGACAGGCTTTAATCGGGAAGAAGAGACCCAGTACTTC
CASSPRSTGFNREEETQYF
>TRBV4-2|-|-|TRBJ2-3
TGTGCCAGCAGCCAAGGGCAGCGGCGCACAGATACGCAGTATTTT
CASSQGQRRTDTQYF
>TRBV7-5|-|-|TRBJ2-7
TGTGTCAGAAGCGGGTCAGGACAGAAGAACTACGAGCAGTACTTC
CVRSGSGQKNYEQYF
>TRBV7-2|-|TRBD2|TRBJ2-3
TGTGCCAGCAGCTCGCAGCGGGGGGGCTGGGCAGATACGCAGTATTTT
CASSSQRGGWADTQYF
>TRBV20-1|-|-|TRBJ1-4
TGCAGTGCCGCTAAGAATGAAAAACTGTTTTTT
CSAAKNEKLFF
>TRBV5-1|-|-|TRBJ2-5
TGCGCCAGCAGCTTGGCCACAGGGATGATGGAGACCCAGTACTTC
CASSLATGMMETQYF
>TRBV11-2|-|-|TRBJ2-2
TGTGCCAGCAGCTTAGAACGTAGCACCGGGGAGCTGTTTTTT
CASSLERSTGELFF
>TRBV14|-|TRBD1|TRBJ1-6
TGTGCCAGCAGCCCTTGGGGACAGGGGACTTCACCCCTCCACTTT
CASSPWGQGTSPLHF
>TRBV5-5|-|TRBD1|TRBJ2-7
TGTGCCAGCAGCTTGGCCACGGGACAGGGGTGGGAGCAGTACTTC
CASSLATGQGWEQYF
>TRBV15|-|TRBD1|TRBJ2-5
TGTGCCACCAGCAAGAGCGACAGGGGGCGGGAGACCCAGTACTTC
CATSKSDRGRETQYF
>TRBV2|-|TRBD1|TRBJ2-2
TGTGCCAGCAGTGCGGACAGGGGGCTTATCACCGGGGAGCTGTTTTTT
CASSADRGLITGELFF
>TRBV5-4|-|TRBD2|TRBJ2-5
TGTGCCAGCAGCTCCGGCCTAGCGGGGGTAGGAGAGACCCAGTACTTC
CASSSGLAGVGETQYF
>TRBV25-1|-|TRBD2|TRBJ2-2
TGTGCCAGCATGGGGACTAGCCCTAACACCGGGGAGCTGTTTTTT
CASMGTSPNTGELFF
>TRBV14|-|TRBD1|TRBJ1-6
TGTGCCAGCTCTAGGGACAGCCAAAATTCACCCCTCCACTTT
CASSRDSQNSPLHF
>TRBV27|-|-|TRBJ1-2
TGTGCCAGCGAACCCACGGGGGGCGATGGCTACACCTTC
CASEPTGGDGYTF
>TRBV2|-|TRBD1|TRBJ2-1
TGTGCCAGCAGCTTGACAGGGGATGAGCAGTTCTTC
CASSLTGDEQFF
>TRBV2|few|TRBD2|TRBJ2-7
TGTGCCAGCAGTGAGGCGGGGGGGCTGTACGAGCAGTACTTC
CASSEAGGLYEQYF
>TRBV27|-|TRBD1|TRBJ1-2
TGTGCCAGCAGTCGCAGACAGGGCTATGGCTACACCTTC
CASSRRQGYGYTF
>TRBV6-6|once|-|TRBJ1-2
TGTGCCAGCAGTTATCGTCCAGGCGACGGCTACACCTTC
CASSYRPGDGYTF
>TRBV27|-|TRBD1|TRBJ2-7
TGTGCCAGCAGTCGCTCAGGACAGGGGGTCTACGAGCAGTACTTC
CASSRSGQGVYEQYF
>TRBV6-5|few|TRBD2|TRBJ2-7
TGTGCCAGCAGTACCCAAGCGGGGCCCATCTACGAGCAGTACTTC
CASSTQAGPIYEQYF
>TRBV5-1|-|-|TRBJ1-6
TGCGCCAGCGGCCTCGGGGGGTTTGATTCACCCCTCCACTTT
CASGLGGFDSPLHF
>TRBV9|-|TRBD2|TRBJ2-1
TGTGCCAGCAGCTTAAGCGGGGGGGCCCGGGATGAGCAGTTCTTC
CASSLSGGARDEQFF